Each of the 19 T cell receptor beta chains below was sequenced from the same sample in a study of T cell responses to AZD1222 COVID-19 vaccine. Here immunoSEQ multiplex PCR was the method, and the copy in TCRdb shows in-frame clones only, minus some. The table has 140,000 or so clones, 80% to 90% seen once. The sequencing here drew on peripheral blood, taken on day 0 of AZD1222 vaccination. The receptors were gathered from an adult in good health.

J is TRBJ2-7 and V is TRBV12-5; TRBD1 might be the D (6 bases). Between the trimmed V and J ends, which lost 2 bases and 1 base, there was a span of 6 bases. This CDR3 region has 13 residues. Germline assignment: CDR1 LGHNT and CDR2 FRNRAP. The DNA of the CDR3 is TGTGCTAGTGGTTTGAGGGGGTCCTACGAGCAGTACTTC. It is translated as CASGLRGSYEQYF.

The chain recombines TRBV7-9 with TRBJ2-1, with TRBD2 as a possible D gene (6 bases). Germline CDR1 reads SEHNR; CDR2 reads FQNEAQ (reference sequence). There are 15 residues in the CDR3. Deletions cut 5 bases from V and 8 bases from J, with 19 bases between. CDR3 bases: TGTGCCAGCAGCAAAATGGGGAGTGGCGGGGATGAGCAGTTCTTC. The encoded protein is CASSKMGSGGDEQFF.

The CDR3 DNA is TGCAGTGCTTTTACCGGCCCCGAGCAGTACTTC. Its protein product is CSAFTGPEQYF. The V gene is TRBV20-1, the J gene TRBJ2-7; D not resolved. The CDR3 totals 11 residues. Germline assignment: CDR1 DFQATT and CDR2 SNEGSKA (reference sequence). Trimming left V 5 bases short and J 6 bases short, with 11 bases between.

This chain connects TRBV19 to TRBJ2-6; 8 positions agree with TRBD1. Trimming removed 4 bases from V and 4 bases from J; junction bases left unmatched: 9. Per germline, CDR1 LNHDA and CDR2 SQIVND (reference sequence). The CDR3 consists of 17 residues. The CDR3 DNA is TGTGCCAGTAGTAATCAGGGGGCGTTGGTGGGGGCCAACGTCCTGACTTTC. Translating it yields CASSNQGALVGANVLTF.

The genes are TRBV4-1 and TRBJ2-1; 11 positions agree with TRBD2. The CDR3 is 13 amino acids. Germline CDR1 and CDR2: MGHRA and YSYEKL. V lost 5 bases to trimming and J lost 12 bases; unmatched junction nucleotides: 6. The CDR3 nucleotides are TGCGCCAGCAGCAGTGCTAGCGGGAGGAGGCAGTTCTTC. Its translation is CASSSASGRRQFF.

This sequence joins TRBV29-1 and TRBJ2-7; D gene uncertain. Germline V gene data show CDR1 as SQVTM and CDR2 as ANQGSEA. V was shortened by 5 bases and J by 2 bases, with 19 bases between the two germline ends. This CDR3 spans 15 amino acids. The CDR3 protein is CSVKPEYGRTYEQYF. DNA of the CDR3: TGCAGCGTTAAACCCGAATACGGCAGAACCTACGAGCAGTACTTC.

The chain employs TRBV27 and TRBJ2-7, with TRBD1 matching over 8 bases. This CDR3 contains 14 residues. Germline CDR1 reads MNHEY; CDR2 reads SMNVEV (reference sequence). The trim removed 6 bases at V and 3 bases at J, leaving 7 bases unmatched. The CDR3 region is CASSWGQDGYEQYF. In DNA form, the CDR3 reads TGTGCCAGCAGCTGGGGACAGGACGGCTACGAGCAGTACTTC.

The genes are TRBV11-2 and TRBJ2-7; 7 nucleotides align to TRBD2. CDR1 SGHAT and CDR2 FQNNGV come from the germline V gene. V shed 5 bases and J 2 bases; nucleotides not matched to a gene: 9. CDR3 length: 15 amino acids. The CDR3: CASSPVASGAYEQYF. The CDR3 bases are TGTGCCAGCAGCCCCGTAGCGAGCGGGGCCTACGAGCAGTACTTC.

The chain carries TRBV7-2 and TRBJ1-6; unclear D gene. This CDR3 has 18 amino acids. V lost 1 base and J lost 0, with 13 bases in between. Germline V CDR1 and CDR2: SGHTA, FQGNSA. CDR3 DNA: TGTGCCAGCAGCTTAGAGCCCCCGTGGGGCTCCTATAATTCACCCCTCCACTTT. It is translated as CASSLEPPWGSYNSPLHF.

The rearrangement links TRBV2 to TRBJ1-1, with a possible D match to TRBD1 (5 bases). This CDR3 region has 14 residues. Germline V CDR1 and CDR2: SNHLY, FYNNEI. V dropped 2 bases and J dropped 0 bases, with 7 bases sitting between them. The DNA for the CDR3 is TGTGCCAGCAGTGAACAGGGAGTGAACACTGAAGCTTTCTTT. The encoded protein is CASSEQGVNTEAFF. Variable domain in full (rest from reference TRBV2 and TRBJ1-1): EPEVTQTPSHQVTQMGQEVILRCVPISNHLYFYWYRQILGQKVEFLVSFYNNEISEKSEIFDDQFSVERPDGSNFTLKIRSTKLEDSAMYFCASSEQGVNTEAFFGQGTRLTVV.

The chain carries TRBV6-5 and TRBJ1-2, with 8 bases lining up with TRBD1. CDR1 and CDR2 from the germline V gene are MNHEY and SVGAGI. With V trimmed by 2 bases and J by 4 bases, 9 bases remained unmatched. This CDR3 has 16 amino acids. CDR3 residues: CASSYSGPGGLYGYTF. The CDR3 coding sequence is TGTGCCAGCAGTTACAGTGGGCCAGGGGGCCTCTATGGCTACACCTTC.

The CDR3 spells CASSSPGLAYEQYF. CDR3 bases: TGTGCCAGCTCGAGTCCAGGACTAGCCTACGAGCAGTACTTC. The chain combines TRBV18 with TRBJ2-7, with 7 positions matching TRBD2. The V segment lost 6 bases and the J segment 2 bases; nucleotides outside the gene matches: 7. CDR3 size: 14 residues. The germline CDR1 and CDR2 sequences are KGHSH and LQKENI.

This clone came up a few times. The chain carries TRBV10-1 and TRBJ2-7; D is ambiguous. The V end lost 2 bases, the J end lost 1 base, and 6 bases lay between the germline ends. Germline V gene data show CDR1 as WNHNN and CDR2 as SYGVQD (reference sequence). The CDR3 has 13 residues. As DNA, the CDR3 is TGCGCCAGCAGTGAGCAGCCTTCCTACGAGCAGTACTTC. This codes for CASSEQPSYEQYF.

The CDR3 region has the DNA TGTGCCAGCAGCCCATCCGGGACAGGGGTGGGCTACACCTTC. Translating it yields CASSPSGTGVGYTF. V usage is TRBV7-3 and J usage is TRBJ1-2, with 10 positions matching TRBD1. CDR1 is SGHTA and CDR2 is FQGTGA in the germline V gene. V lost 5 bases and J lost 8; bases outside the gene matches: 8. CDR3 length: 14 residues.

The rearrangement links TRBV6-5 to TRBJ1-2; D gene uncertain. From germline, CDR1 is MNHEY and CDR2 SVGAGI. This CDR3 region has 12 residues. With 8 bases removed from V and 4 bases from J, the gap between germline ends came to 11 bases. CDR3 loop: CASGQQLYGYTF. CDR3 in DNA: TGTGCCAGCGGCCAACAGCTCTATGGCTACACCTTC.

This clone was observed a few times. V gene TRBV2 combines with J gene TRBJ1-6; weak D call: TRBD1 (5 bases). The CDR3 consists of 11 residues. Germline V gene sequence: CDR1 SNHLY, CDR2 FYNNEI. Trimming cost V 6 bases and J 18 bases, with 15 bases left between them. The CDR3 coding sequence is TGTGCCAGCAGGGACCCGGGACCTGGCCACTTT. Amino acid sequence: CASRDPGPGHF.

The CDR3 nucleotides are TGTGCCAGGTTAGGGACAGGGAGGGAGCTGTTTTTT. Protein sequence: CARLGTGRELFF. This rearrangement joins TRBV19 to TRBJ2-2, with 9 bases lining up with TRBD1. The germline CDR1 and CDR2 sequences are LNHDA and SQIVND (reference sequence). V shed 9 bases and J 9 bases; nucleotides not matched to a gene: 5. The CDR3 totals 12 residues.

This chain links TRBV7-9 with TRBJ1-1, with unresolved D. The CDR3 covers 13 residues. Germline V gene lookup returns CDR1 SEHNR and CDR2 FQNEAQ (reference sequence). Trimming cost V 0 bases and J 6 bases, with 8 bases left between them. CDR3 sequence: CASSLAVQSEAFF. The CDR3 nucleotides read TGTGCCAGCAGCTTAGCGGTCCAGTCTGAAGCTTTCTTT.

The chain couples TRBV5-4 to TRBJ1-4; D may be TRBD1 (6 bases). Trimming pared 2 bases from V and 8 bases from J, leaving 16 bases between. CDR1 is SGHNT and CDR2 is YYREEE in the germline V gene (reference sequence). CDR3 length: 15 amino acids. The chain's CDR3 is CASSLDGGRREKLFF. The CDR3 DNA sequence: TGTGCCAGCAGCTTAGACGGGGGGCGGAGGGAAAAACTGTTTTTT.